The sequence of this T cell receptor beta chain was determined in a study of T-cell memory formation after mild COVID-19. Study-level information: The two donors had largely donor-specific TCR clusters. Study-wide results and caveats: Proof of SARS-CoV-2 specificity was absent for the second-wave clones that crested on day 37. In pre-infection memory, a portion of responding clones appeared, which suggested that cross-reactive memory joined. Clones that contracted clustered mainly in CM and EM if CD4+ and in EMRA if CD8+.

The CDR3 totals 14 residues. V was shortened by 0 bases and J by 7 bases, with 13 bases between the two germline ends. Germline V gives CDR1 SGHRS, CDR2 YFSETQ. TCRdb redid the calling of the 5' RACE reads with MiXCR, one entry per CDR3 protein. The data show more than 300,000 distinct CDR3 sequences, with 12% to 15% seen just once and approximately 21% held by the top ten. This clonotype was seen many times. Antigen unknown. The genes are TRBV5-1 and TRBJ1-1; no firm D call. The sequenced sample was PBMCs or a T cell subset sorted from them (not recorded which). The receptor comes from a man between 18 and 29 years old who had mild COVID-19 (a few samples of this study predate the infection). Cell type and time point are not known. The CDR3 nucleotides are TGCGCCAGCAGCTTGGTCGCCGGGAGTAATGAAGCTTTCTTT. It codes for CASSLVAGSNEAFF.